The 22 T cell receptor beta chains reported below all come from one sample, sequenced in a study of shared clonotypes between healthy human individuals. Assay: immunoSEQ multiplex PCR; the TCRdb copy retains only in-frame clones and omits some. This sample has 530,000 or so clones, with about three quarters found just once. The sequenced sample consisted of PBMCs. Receptors originate from a woman between 40 and 55 years old in good health. Some clones in this sample may be carry-over from other donors' samples.

The count of this clone is one. The V call is TRBV7-3, the J call TRBJ2-1; 7 nucleotides match TRBD2. The germline gives CDR1 SGHTA, CDR2 FQGTGA. With 4 bases clipped from V and 0 bases from J, the junction kept 6 bases outside the gene matches. This CDR3 region has 16 residues. CDR3 DNA sequence: TGTGCCAGCAGCTCCTACGGGGGGAGCTCCTACAATGAGCAGTTCTTC. This translates into CASSSYGGSSYNEQFF. The full variable domain, completed using reference TRBV7-3 and TRBJ2-1, is GAGVSQTPSNKVTEKGKYVELRCDPISGHTALYWYRQSLGQGPEFLIYFQGTGAADDSGLPNDRFFAVRPEGSVSTLKIQRTERGDSAVYLCASSSYGGSSYNEQFFGPGTRLTVL.

This clone appeared a few times. The rearrangement joins TRBV15 to TRBJ1-4, with 10 bases aligning to TRBD1. Germline-derived CDR1 and CDR2 are LNHNV and YYDKDF (reference sequence). Trimming removed 0 bases from V and 6 bases from J; junction bases left unmatched: 4. The CDR3 is made up of 16 amino acids. The CDR3 sequence: CATSRDRQGADEKLFF. CDR3 sequence (DNA): TGTGCCACCAGCAGAGATAGACAGGGGGCGGATGAAAAACTGTTTTTT. The variable domain in full, with the rest retrieved from reference TRBV15 and TRBJ1-4, is DAMVIQNPRYQVTQFGKPVTLSCSQTLNHNVMYWYQQKSSQAPKLLFHYYDKDFNNEADTPDNFQSRRPNTSFCFLDIRSPGLGDTAMYLCATSRDRQGADEKLFFGSGTQLSVL.

The V gene is TRBV28, the J gene TRBJ2-7; TRBD1 is a possible D gene (5 bases). The V gene's germline CDR1 is MDHEN and CDR2 SYDVKM. The CDR3 sequence is 14 residues long. V was shortened by 0 bases and J by 3 bases, with 9 bases between the two germline ends. In DNA form, the CDR3 reads TGTGCCAGCAGTTTATGGGACACCAACTACGAGCAGTACTTC. It yields the protein CASSLWDTNYEQYF.

The chain combines TRBV25-1 with TRBJ1-2; 10 bases are shared with TRBD1. The CDR3 has 16 amino acids. The germline V gene has CDR1 MGHDK and CDR2 SYGVNS. Trimming removed 3 bases from V and 4 bases from J; junction bases left unmatched: 8. DNA of the CDR3: TGTGCCAGCAGTGAGGTTGGGGACAGGGGCAGCTATGGCTACACCTTC. Translated, it gives CASSEVGDRGSYGYTF.

The rearrangement links TRBV11-2 to TRBJ2-1; D is unclear. CDR1 and CDR2 from the germline V gene are SGHAT and FQNNGV. This CDR3 contains 13 residues. Trimming took off 0 bases at V and 9 bases at J, with 9 bases between the two ends. In DNA, the CDR3 is TGTGCCAGCAGCTTAGAAGTCGGCAGTGAGCAGTTCTTC. This sequence encodes CASSLEVGSEQFF. Full variable domain (rest looked up from reference TRBV11-2 and TRBJ2-1): EAGVAQSPRYKIIEKRQSVAFWCNPISGHATLYWYQQILGQGPKLLIQFQNNGVVDDSQLPKDRFSAERLKGVDSTLKIQPAKLEDSAVYLCASSLEVGSEQFFGPGTRLTVL.

The CDR3 DNA reads TGTGCCAGCAGCTTAGGACAGGGTGCGGCCTACGAGCAGTACTTC. This translates into CASSLGQGAAYEQYF. The V and J genes are TRBV11-2 and TRBJ2-7, with 7 bases identical to TRBD1. The ends lost 1 base at V and 2 bases at J; junction bases unmatched: 5. CDR1 and CDR2 (germline): SGHAT, FQNNGV. This CDR3 is 15 amino acids long.

The chain combines TRBV7-9 with TRBJ2-7; 13 bases are shared with TRBD2. The germline CDR1 and CDR2 sequences are SEHNR and FQNEAQ (reference sequence). CDR3 length: 14 amino acids. V was clipped by 5 bases and J by 5 bases; unmatched bases: 3. The CDR3 protein is CASSIGLAGDEQYF. CDR3 in DNA: TGTGCCAGCAGCATTGGACTAGCGGGAGACGAGCAGTACTTC.

CDR3 sequence reads: CASSLTGGISGANVLTF. CDR3 sequence (DNA): TGTGCCAGCAGCTTAACGGGCGGGATATCTGGGGCCAACGTCCTGACTTTC. The chain recombines TRBV7-3 with TRBJ2-6; maybe TRBD2 (6 bases). The CDR3 runs to 17 residues. The germline V and J ends were trimmed by 0 bases and 1 base, with 10 bases remaining between them. In germline, CDR1 is SGHTA, CDR2 FQGTGA.

There are a few counts of this clone. This sequence joins TRBV9 and TRBJ2-1; 10 bases fit TRBD2. Germline CDR1 reads SGDLS; CDR2 reads YYNGEE. Germline trimming cut 0 bases from V and 6 bases from J; bases unmatched to any gene: 3. The CDR3 is made up of 15 amino acids. The CDR3 region is CASSVGASGGNEQFF. The CDR3 bases are TGTGCCAGCAGCGTAGGCGCTAGCGGGGGCAATGAGCAGTTCTTC.

The chain employs TRBV5-8 and TRBJ1-5, with 9 bases lining up with TRBD1. The trim removed 2 bases at V and 5 bases at J, leaving 2 bases unmatched. CDR1 is SGHTS, CDR2 YDEGEE, per germline. The CDR3 extends over 14 amino acids. The CDR3 loop is CASSLQGADQPQHF. CDR3 in DNA: TGTGCCAGCAGCTTACAGGGGGCTGATCAGCCCCAGCATTTT.

Concerning this clone: Additional DNA sequences in this sample encode the identical CDR3. CDR3: CASSPAGDQPQHF. DNA for the CDR3: TGTGCCAGCTCACCAGCCGGGGATCAGCCCCAGCATTTT. The chain combines TRBV18 with TRBJ1-5; D ambiguous. There are 13 residues in the CDR3. Germline CDR1 reads KGHSH; CDR2 reads LQKENI. Trimming cost V 2 bases and J 5 bases, with 7 bases left between them.

This chain links TRBV27 with TRBJ1-1, with no clear D. Germline lookup yields CDR1 MNHEY and CDR2 SMNVEV (reference sequence). The CDR3 has 13 residues. V was cut by 3 bases and J by 4 bases, with 9 bases left in between. The CDR3 reads CASSFSGSTEAFF. CDR3 bases: TGTGCCAGCAGTTTTTCGGGGAGCACTGAAGCTTTCTTT.

The CDR3 here is CASSSRSTRVSTDTQYF. The CDR3 DNA follows: TGTGCCAGTAGTAGCCGGTCGACCCGCGTCAGCACAGATACGCAGTATTTT. V is TRBV19 and J is TRBJ2-3, with D unclear. V lost 4 bases and J lost 0, with 17 bases in between. Germline V gene lookup returns CDR1 LNHDA and CDR2 SQIVND (reference sequence). The CDR3 totals 17 residues.

This rearrangement joins TRBV5-1 to TRBJ1-2; D is ambiguous. V gave up 5 bases and J gave up 0 bases, with 11 bases separating them. This CDR3 region has 14 residues. Germline V CDR1 and CDR2: SGHRS, YFSETQ. CDR3 bases: TGCGCCAGCAGAGGCGCAGAAACTAACTATGGCTACACCTTC. Translating gives CASRGAETNYGYTF.

This chain links TRBV2 with TRBJ1-4; possible D gene TRBD1, 5 bases. V was trimmed by 5 bases and J by 0 bases, leaving 25 bases between them. This CDR3 is 20 amino acids long. Looked up from germline, CDR1 is SNHLY and CDR2 is FYNNEI. CDR3 residues: CASSRPRRALQIATNEKLFF. CDR3 coding DNA: TGTGCCAGCAGTCGCCCCCGCAGGGCCCTCCAGATTGCAACTAATGAAAAACTGTTTTTT. The full variable domain, rest sourced from reference TRBV2 and TRBJ1-4, is EPEVTQTPSHQVTQMGQEVILRCVPISNHLYFYWYRQILGQKVEFLVSFYNNEISEKSEIFDDQFSVERPDGSNFTLKIRSTKLEDSAMYFCASSRPRRALQIATNEKLFFGSGTQLSVL.

This chain joins TRBV6-6 and TRBJ2-1, with 7 bases lining up with TRBD1. Germline CDR1 reads MNHNY; CDR2 reads SVGAGI (reference sequence). The CDR3 is 14 residues long. J was trimmed by 3 bases and V by 6 bases; bases with no gene match: 5. CDR3 nucleotides: TGTGCCAGCAGGTCACAGGGGTTCTACAATGAGCAGTTCTTC. The encoded protein is CASRSQGFYNEQFF.

This chain joins TRBV28 and TRBJ2-3, with TRBD2 matching over 10 bases. Trimming removed 5 bases from V and 1 base from J; junction bases left unmatched: 6. The CDR3 consists of 16 residues. The germline gives CDR1 MDHEN, CDR2 SYDVKM. The CDR3 here is CASSPRLAGGTDTQYF. In nucleotides, the CDR3 is TGTGCCAGCAGTCCCCGACTAGCGGGCGGCACAGATACGCAGTATTTT.

V usage is TRBV10-1 and J usage is TRBJ2-1; D is unresolved. The CDR3 totals 16 residues. V lost 3 bases and J lost 0, with 12 bases in between. CDR1 and CDR2 from the germline V gene are WNHNN and SYGVQD (reference sequence). CDR3 in amino acids: CASSDLRQSSYNEQFF. The CDR3 DNA reads as TGCGCCAGCAGTGATTTGCGGCAAAGCTCCTACAATGAGCAGTTCTTC.

This clone showed up just once. The chain uses TRBV29-1 and TRBJ2-6, with a weak D call TRBD1 (5 bases). The CDR3 spans 14 residues. The germline V gene encodes CDR1 SQVTM and CDR2 ANQGSEA. Between the trimmed V and J ends, which lost 3 bases and 2 bases, there was a span of 8 bases. The CDR3 coding sequence is TGCAGCGTTGATCAGGGTCCTGGGGCCAACGTCCTGACTTTC. Translated: CSVDQGPGANVLTF.

The chain uses TRBV5-6 and TRBJ2-7; D perhaps matches TRBD2 (5 bases). Trimming took off 3 bases at V and 5 bases at J, with 18 bases between the two ends. Germline V gives CDR1 SGHDT, CDR2 YYEEEE. The CDR3 contains 15 residues. The CDR3 DNA reads as TGTGCCAGCAGCTCCACGGGGAGCGCCCTACACGAGCAGTACTTC. Its protein is CASSSTGSALHEQYF.

This sequence joins TRBV13 and TRBJ2-1; 7 nucleotides align to TRBD2. This CDR3 has 15 residues. Per germline, CDR1 PRHDT and CDR2 FYEKMQ (reference sequence). Trimming took 5 bases from V and 7 from J; bases not matched to a gene: 11. CDR3 nucleotides: TGTGCCAGCAGCCACAAGCGGGAACTCGGGAATGAGCAGTTCTTC. Its translation: CASSHKRELGNEQFF. The full variable domain, with the rest looked up from reference TRBV13 and TRBJ2-1, is AAGVIQSPRHLIKEKRETATLKCYPIPRHDTVYWYQQGPGQDPQFLISFYEKMQSDKGSIPDRFSAQQFSDYHSELNMSSLELGDSALYFCASSHKRELGNEQFFGPGTRLTVL.

The V and J genes are TRBV29-1 and TRBJ2-5; tentative D call: TRBD1 (7 bases). The assigned J gene may be wrong: the sequence end matches TRBJ2-7 better. Germline CDR1 reads SQVTM; CDR2 reads ANQGSEA. CDR3 length: 14 amino acids. CDR3 loop: CSGQTGRGDYEQYF. DNA for the CDR3: TGCAGCGGGCAAACTGGCAGGGGGGACTACGAGCAGTACTTC.